Listed here are 6 T cell receptor beta chains from one sample, sequenced in a study of radiation and T cells in renal cell carcinoma. TCRdb's copy holds only in-frame clones and misses some; the assay was immunoSEQ multiplex PCR. In the table there are approximately 16,000 clones, 58% of which are singletons. As to treatment: treatment-naive control, cytoreductive nephrectomy. The sequenced sample was tumor tissue, obtained from a patient whose treatment was nephrectomy without radiotherapy. These receptors all come from a man aged 35 to 55 with renal cell carcinoma.

The chain has TRBV7-7 and TRBJ2-1; 12 bases fit TRBD1. Germline V gene data show CDR1 as SSHAT and CDR2 as FNYEAQ (reference sequence). There are 16 residues in the CDR3. The J segment lost 8 bases and the V segment lost 0 bases, leaving 5 bases of the junction unmatched. For the CDR3, the DNA is TGTGCCAGCAGCTTAGCGGGACAGGGGGCGAGGGATGAGCAGTTCTTC. Its translation is CASSLAGQGARDEQFF.

The V call is TRBV28, the J call TRBJ2-7; D is possibly TRBD2 (6 bases). V dropped 7 bases and J dropped 2 bases, with 12 bases sitting between them. Germline CDR1 and CDR2: MDHEN and SYDVKM. The CDR3 is 13 amino acids. CDR3 sequence (DNA): TGTGCCAGCAAAAACGGGGGTACCTACGAGCAGTACTTC. Protein sequence: CASKNGGTYEQYF.

This chain joins TRBV6-4 and TRBJ2-7; D is possibly TRBD1 (6 bases). Trimming stripped 5 bases from V and 6 bases from J, with 14 bases between. Germline assignment: CDR1 MRHNA and CDR2 SNTAGT. This CDR3 is built from 13 residues. Here the CDR3 reads CASSSGSQGEQYF. The CDR3 DNA sequence: TGTGCCAGCAGTTCGGGATCACAGGGCGAGCAGTACTTC.

A few counts support this clone. This chain links TRBV9 with TRBJ1-6; perhaps TRBD1 as D (5 bases). V was trimmed by 3 bases and J by 10 bases, leaving 14 bases between them. The germline CDR1 and CDR2 sequences are SGDLS and YYNGEE. The CDR3 covers 14 residues. The CDR3 spells CASSASAQGSPLHF. The CDR3 region has the DNA TGTGCCAGCAGCGCTTCGGCGCAGGGATCACCCCTCCACTTT.

V gene TRBV2 combines with J gene TRBJ2-7; D is ambiguous. V was pared by 9 bases and J by 2 bases, with 11 bases between. Germline V gene lookup returns CDR1 SNHLY and CDR2 FYNNEI. This CDR3 has 12 amino acids. CDR3 sequence: CASFKGPYEQYF. CDR3 DNA sequence: TGTGCCAGTTTTAAGGGTCCCTACGAGCAGTACTTC. The variable domain in full, with the rest retrieved from reference TRBV2 and TRBJ2-7, is EPEVTQTPSHQVTQMGQEVILRCVPISNHLYFYWYRQILGQKVEFLVSFYNNEISEKSEIFDDQFSVERPDGSNFTLKIRSTKLEDSAMYFCASFKGPYEQYFGPGTRLTVT.

This chain connects TRBV5-1 to TRBJ2-6; D unresolved. The V gene lost 5 bases and the J gene lost 0 bases, with 6 bases spanning the gap. Per the germline V gene, CDR1 is SGHRS and CDR2 is YFSETQ. This CDR3 is built from 14 residues. The CDR3 protein is CASSLLSGANVLTF. CDR3 bases: TGCGCCAGCAGTCTTCTCTCTGGGGCCAACGTCCTGACTTTC.